The clone carrying this TCR beta chain was counted many times. Its antigen is unidentified. The data were taken from a study of T cell repertoires in cytomegalovirus infection. The study, taken as a whole, reports: Dominating the ex vivo response were HLA-C-restricted CMV-specific TCR beta clonotypes. Cumulative frequency of public TCR beta families picked out carriers of CMV plus the relevant HLA.

Germline V CDR1 and CDR2: SGHTA, FQGNSA. This CDR3 is built from 13 residues. Trimming took off 3 bases at V and 4 bases at J, with 7 bases between the two ends. TCRdb used MiXCR to reprocess the reads, holding one entry per CDR3 protein. The sample has approximately 97,000 distinct CDR3 sequences, 16% seen once. The chain recombines TRBV7-2 with TRBJ1-5; D is uncertain. The sample consisted of PBMCs. This clonotype was obtained from a human donor in good health (CMV status not recorded). Some clones in this sample may be carry-over from other donors' samples. As DNA, the CDR3 is TGTGCCAGCAGCTTTGTGGGTAATCAGCCCCAGCATTTT. Translated: CASSFVGNQPQHF. Supplemented by reference TRBV7-2 and TRBJ1-5, the full variable domain reads GAGVSQSPSNKVTEKGKDVELRCDPISGHTALYWYRQSLGQGLEFLIYFQGNSAPDKSGLPSDRFSAERTGGSVSTLTIQRTQQEDSAVYLCASSFVGNQPQHFGDGTRLSIL.